This record covers a single T cell receptor (beta chain). This clone has only a few counts. The antigen this receptor binds is unknown. Per-base qualities were not stored, and no clone one base away is much larger. The cysteine opens and the phenylalanine closes a CDR3 of 14 amino acids. Here the CDR3 DNA is all that survives: 42 bases in frame from base 1. V and J are truncated by 1 base and 1 base respectively, leaving an intervening sequence of 7 bases. Via the germline V gene, CDR1 is SGHTA and CDR2 FQGNSA. Each donor gave one peripheral blood draw, roughly 110 mL on average, collected into heparinised tubes. A BD FACSAria II and a panel including CD45RO, CCR7, CD25, CD127, CD95 and CD27 were used to sort naive, central memory, regulatory and stem cell-like memory CD4+ T cells. Every sorted population had a purity above 95%. PBMCs were isolated immediately by Lymphoprep density gradient centrifugation and stained directly without culture. To minimize batch effects, samples were stained and sorted in pairs, one healthy donor with one patient per experiment.

The sample belongs to a study of beta chain features in type 1 diabetes (dated by TCRdb to 2016 to 2019). In the study overall: No differences in mean age, gender distribution, total cell number or subset yield were found between patients and healthy donors. Naive and central memory subsets were obtained from all 30 or so donors, but regulatory and stem cell-like memory subsets were isolated from only 8 patients and about 8 healthy donors. Across all samples, around 100 million sorted cells were examined, and cell number per subset correlated strongly with RNA yield. The study compared the TCRB repertoires of sorted circulating CD4+ T cell subsets in recently diagnosed type 1 diabetes patients with those in matched healthy donors. Results the study describes overall, beyond this receptor: Because cDNA was sequenced instead of genomic DNA, highly expressing activated cells could be over-represented, though the groups showed no difference in activation or CD3 levels. The naive, central memory and regulatory TCRB repertoires appeared to resemble one another more closely among patients than among healthy donors. Type 1 diabetes patients showed a moderate but significant shortening of TCRB CDR3 length in all four CD4+ subsets. At VDJ recombination sites, patients with type 1 diabetes made fewer insertions and deleted more nucleotides, a pattern implying thymic rearrangement abnormalities. HLA sub-analyses involved small numbers of individuals, so any influence of HLA type on TCRB rearrangement remained unresolved. Shorter templates might be favored by PCR, yet because patient and control samples were amplified and corrected together, any such skew would affect both groups equally.

The High Capacity cDNA Reverse Transcription Kit was used to reverse transcribe all of the isolated RNA, meaning that expressed TCRB transcripts were what got sequenced. Deep immunoSEQ sequencing was performed on naive, central memory and regulatory T cell samples, with an average of approximately 3.9 million total reads per sample. Sorted cells were lysed in RLT buffer, and RNA was extracted using DNase-treated RNeasy Micro or Mini kits according to cell number. To prevent cross-contamination, every cell subset was processed on its own, while patient and healthy donor samples were processed together. Using the immunoSEQ multiplex PCR, TCRB sequences were amplified from cDNA into 87-bp fragments spanning the CDR3 region. Sequencing of the amplicons was done on the Illumina HiSeq platform. On the authors' methods: PCR bias was computationally corrected using synthetic template baselines, reads within Hamming distance 2 were collapsed, and singletons that could not be merged were discarded. By aligning reads against IMGT, V, D and J genes, CDR3 length, and insertions or deletions at six rearrangement sites were assigned. Clonotype counts were normalized to sorted cell number within each subset before computing true diversity and Gini coefficients with the tcR R package. The overlap coefficient, calculated on TCRB nucleotide sequences, was used to measure repertoire sharing. TCRdb re-hosts the immuneACCESS table, in-frame sequences only. Its copies lack some clones; in the studies checked, an unresolved V gene accounts for under half of them, and the cause for the rest is not known. The V and J calls and clone size were taken over from that table, and D and trimming were inferred from the DNA. The sample has 120,000 to 150,000 clones on record, under 60% of them singletons. The ten largest make up under 0.45% of the sample.

The sample comprised Tregs from blood. Taken with the paper, the label for cell subset or site translates to: regulatory CD4+ T cells. The rearranged segments are TRBV7-2 and TRBJ1-1; no confident D gene assignment can be made. The sequence came from a man between 18 and 35 years old in good health. The CDR3 here reads CASSLVGRNTEAFF. The nucleotides are TGTGCCAGCAGCTTAGTCGGTAGGAACACTGAAGCTTTCTTT.